Presented here are 17 T cell receptor beta chains from one specimen sequenced in a study of beta chain features in type 1 diabetes. Isolated RNA was reverse transcribed in full, so expressed TCRB transcripts were sequenced. Sequenced by immunoSEQ multiplex PCR; TCRdb stores in-frame clones only, minus some. The sample has about 250,000 clones; roughly an eighth are singletons. The sequenced material came from naive CD4+ T cells from blood. The receptors derive from a woman aged 40 to 55 in good health.

The genes are TRBV6-1 and TRBJ1-2, with D perhaps matching TRBD1 (6 bases). The CDR3 is 15 amino acids. Trimming pared 2 bases from V and 6 bases from J, leaving 16 bases between. Germline V CDR1 and CDR2: MNHNS, SASEGT. The DNA for the CDR3 is TGTGCCAGCAGTGAACCGCCCGGGACAAGCAATGGCTACACCTTC. Protein: CASSEPPGTSNGYTF.

This clone showed up just a few times. The chain has TRBV5-4 and TRBJ2-1, with a possible D match to TRBD2 (5 bases). The CDR3 runs 14 residues. Deletions cut 5 bases from V and 2 bases from J, with 11 bases between. From germline, CDR1 is SGHNT and CDR2 YYREEE (reference sequence). The CDR3 DNA reads as TGTGCCAGCAGTTTTGACTACCCCTACAATGAGCAGTTCTTC. It is translated as CASSFDYPYNEQFF.

This clone has only a few counts. The chain is built from TRBV10-3 and TRBJ1-2, with TRBD1 identical over 8 bases. The CDR3 covers 15 residues. After removal of 2 bases from V and 1 base from J, the junction contained 3 bases not matched to a gene. Germline values: CDR1 ENHRY, CDR2 SYGVKD. The CDR3: CAISEPGGRNYGYTF. The CDR3, as DNA: TGTGCCATCAGTGAGCCAGGGGGCCGTAACTATGGCTACACCTTC.

The rearrangement uses TRBV5-1 and TRBJ1-1; D uncertain. V lost 4 bases, J lost 4 bases, and 17 bases lay in between. CDR1 is SGHRS and CDR2 is YFSETQ in the germline V gene. This CDR3 has 15 residues. CDR3 loop: CASSPRAGSPTEAFF. CDR3 coding DNA: TGCGCCAGCAGCCCCCGGGCGGGAAGCCCCACTGAAGCTTTCTTT.

This clone was detected a few times. The rearrangement uses TRBV2 and TRBJ2-5; 10 bases are a match to TRBD1. This CDR3 region has 17 residues. Trimming at V came to 6 bases and at J to 0 bases, leaving 10 bases not matched to a gene. The V gene's germline CDR1 is SNHLY and CDR2 FYNNEI. CDR3 nucleotides: TGTGCCAGCAGCGCGGACAGGGGGGGGAATTACCAAGAGACCCAGTACTTC. It encodes CASSADRGGNYQETQYF.

The sample holds a few counts of this clone. This chain links TRBV6-5 with TRBJ1-5, with TRBD1 matching 7 bases. Losses at the gene ends were 0 bases for V and 4 bases for J; bases not matched to a gene: 6. The CDR3 extends over 16 amino acids. The germline gives CDR1 MNHEY, CDR2 SVGAGI. The chain's CDR3 is CASSYSKGAGNQPQHF. DNA for the CDR3: TGTGCCAGCAGTTACTCGAAGGGGGCTGGAAATCAGCCCCAGCATTTT.

The genes are TRBV6-5 and TRBJ1-1; D unclear. V was cut by 2 bases and J by 8 bases, with 6 bases left in between. The germline CDR1 and CDR2 sequences are MNHEY and SVGAGI. CDR3 length equals 11 residues. The CDR3 reads CASSYETEAFF. CDR3 in DNA: TGTGCCAGCAGTTACGAGACAGAAGCTTTCTTT.

This clone appeared a few times. The rearrangement uses TRBV14 and TRBJ2-5; 7 bases line up with TRBD1. J lost 5 bases, V lost 0 bases, and 3 bases had no gene match. The CDR3 length is 14 residues. Germline CDR1 SGHDN, CDR2 FVKESK. The CDR3 is CASSQDGRGETQYF. The CDR3 DNA follows: TGTGCCAGCAGCCAAGACGGCAGGGGGGAGACCCAGTACTTC.

The rearrangement joins TRBV9 to TRBJ1-3; D unresolved. The CDR3 loop spans 14 amino acids. Germline V gene data show CDR1 as SGDLS and CDR2 as YYNGEE. The germline V and J ends were trimmed by 0 bases and 4 bases, with 8 bases remaining between them. The CDR3: CASSVEGSGNTIYF. In DNA form, the CDR3 reads TGTGCCAGCAGCGTAGAAGGGAGCGGAAACACCATATATTTT.

The gene calls are TRBV9 and TRBJ2-5; TRBD2 is a possible D gene (6 bases). Germline assignment: CDR1 SGDLS and CDR2 YYNGEE. The ends were cut back, 4 bases at V and 1 base at J, with 23 bases in the middle. The CDR3 consists of 18 residues. CDR3 coding DNA: TGTGCCAGCAGCCAAGAGGACTTTCGGGCTAGCGCCCAAGAGACCCAGTACTTC. It is translated as CASSQEDFRASAQETQYF.

V usage is TRBV29-1 and J usage is TRBJ2-3; D call uncertain. The length of the CDR3 is 12 residues. V was trimmed by 4 bases and J by 0 bases, leaving 5 bases between them. Germline V gene lookup returns CDR1 SQVTM and CDR2 ANQGSEA. This CDR3 reads CSVGRSTDTQYF. The CDR3, as DNA: TGCAGCGTTGGTAGAAGCACAGATACGCAGTATTTT.

The V and J genes are TRBV11-2 and TRBJ1-2; the D gene is possibly TRBD1 (6 bases). The V and J ends lost 5 bases and 1 base respectively, with 17 bases between them. This CDR3 region has 16 residues. Per germline, CDR1 SGHAT and CDR2 FQNNGV. The CDR3 DNA sequence: TGTGCCAGCAGCCCGATGACGGGGGGCCATAACTATGGCTACACCTTC. Translated: CASSPMTGGHNYGYTF.

In this sample, this clone turned up a few times. The chain combines TRBV6-1 with TRBJ1-1; 7 nucleotides match TRBD1. The CDR3 sequence is 12 residues long. Per the germline V gene, CDR1 is MNHNS and CDR2 is SASEGT. The J segment lost 3 bases and the V segment lost 6 bases, leaving 1 base of the junction unmatched. This CDR3 reads CASSRGDTEAFF. The CDR3, as DNA: TGTGCCAGCAGCAGGGGGGACACTGAAGCTTTCTTT.

In this sample, this clone turned up a few times. V usage is TRBV18 and J usage is TRBJ1-6, with 11 bases that match TRBD1. The CDR3 loop spans 12 amino acids. J was trimmed by 10 bases and V by 10 bases; bases with no gene match: 3. Germline V CDR1 and CDR2: KGHSH, LQKENI. The CDR3, as DNA: TGTGCCACCGGGACAGGGGGGTCACCCCTCCACTTT. Its protein is CATGTGGSPLHF.

This clone was seen a few times. The rearrangement joins TRBV7-2 to TRBJ2-5, with 12 bases that match TRBD2. V trimming: 2 bases; J trimming: 5 bases; junction bases outside the gene matches: 6. The CDR3 extends over 16 amino acids. Germline CDR1 and CDR2: SGHTA and FQGNSA. The CDR3 spells CASSLRLAGGRETQYF. In DNA, the CDR3 is TGTGCCAGCAGCTTACGGCTAGCGGGGGGGCGGGAGACCCAGTACTTC.

The V call is TRBV6-5, the J call TRBJ1-6; D perhaps matches TRBD1 (6 bases). The CDR3 sequence is 15 residues long. The germline V gene has CDR1 MNHEY and CDR2 SVGAGI. With 5 bases removed from V and 3 bases from J, the gap between germline ends came to 11 bases. In DNA, the CDR3 is TGTGCCAGCAGTGGGGGCAGGGGCTATAATTCACCCCTCCACTTT. Translation: CASSGGRGYNSPLHF.

This clone was recorded a few times. The rearrangement uses TRBV28 and TRBJ1-5; 7 bases agree with TRBD1. CDR1 and CDR2 (germline): MDHEN, SYDVKM. The CDR3 has 15 residues. V lost 5 bases, J lost 4 bases, and 8 bases stayed unmatched. The CDR3 DNA sequence: TGTGCCAGCAGTCCCCGACAGGGCCCAAATCAGCCCCAGCATTTT. As protein: CASSPRQGPNQPQHF.